Shown below are 12 T cell receptor beta chains from a single sample sequenced in a study of blood T cell repertoires in COVID-19. Assay: immunoSEQ multiplex PCR; the TCRdb copy retains only in-frame clones and omits some. The sample yields fewer than 300,000 clones, 82% seen once. Sequenced: PBMCs or T cells enriched from blood (not recorded which). The receptors come from a middle-aged man who had been exposed to COVID-19.

V usage is TRBV2 and J usage is TRBJ2-4, with D possibly TRBD1 on 5 matching bases. The V gene's germline CDR1 is SNHLY and CDR2 FYNNEI. Deletions cut 7 bases from V and 9 bases from J, with 13 bases between. The CDR3 is 12 residues long. CDR3 sequence (DNA): TGTGCCAGCACTGATAGGGGAAGCATTCAGTACTTC. This translates into CASTDRGSIQYF.

The J gene is TRBJ1-5, the V gene TRBV30; D gene unclear. V lost 1 base and J 7 bases, leaving 11 bases between the germline ends. This CDR3 comprises 13 residues. From germline, CDR1 is GTSNPN and CDR2 SVGIG (reference sequence). The CDR3 coding sequence is TGTGCCTGGAGTGGAACCCCTGGCCAGCCCCAGCATTTT. Translating it yields CAWSGTPGQPQHF. The full variable domain, in which reference TRBV30 and TRBJ1-5 provide the parts outside the CDR3, is SQTIHQWPATLVQPVGSPLSLECTVEGTSNPNLYWYRQAAGRGLQLLFYSVGIGQISSEVPQNLSASRPQDRQFILSSKKLLLSDSGFYLCAWSGTPGQPQHFGDGTRLSIL.

The chain is built from TRBV20-1 and TRBJ2-5, with TRBD2 as a possible D gene (6 bases). This CDR3 spans 13 amino acids. V shed 3 bases and J shed 4 bases, with 12 bases lying between them. Germline CDR1 reads DFQATT; CDR2 reads SNEGSKA (reference sequence). CDR3 coding DNA: TGCAGTGCTAGTTCGGGGGTATTAGAGACCCAGTACTTC. Protein sequence: CSASSGVLETQYF.

The V call is TRBV5-6, the J call TRBJ2-7; maybe TRBD2 (5 bases). The CDR3 has 16 amino acids. Germline loops: CDR1 SGHDT, CDR2 YYEEEE. Trimming removed 4 bases from V and 4 bases from J, with 21 bases in between. The CDR3 spells CASSLLRRKFLYEQYF. DNA of the CDR3: TGTGCCAGCAGCCTCCTGAGGAGGAAGTTCCTTTACGAGCAGTACTTC.

Concerning this clone itself: Different DNA sequences within this sample yield the same CDR3. The rearrangement uses TRBV9 and TRBJ2-1; 12 nucleotides line up with TRBD2. This CDR3 spans 15 amino acids. Trimming removed 2 bases from V and 7 bases from J; junction bases left unmatched: 4. The germline gives CDR1 SGDLS, CDR2 YYNGEE. The DNA of the CDR3 is TGTGCCAGCAGCGTCACTAGCGGGAGGATTAATGAGCAGTTCTTC. Translating gives CASSVTSGRINEQFF.

This chain uses TRBV5-1 with TRBJ2-1, with 8 bases fitting TRBD2. The CDR3 extends over 14 amino acids. The germline gives CDR1 SGHRS, CDR2 YFSETQ. V was clipped by 3 bases and J by 8 bases; unmatched bases: 7. In DNA form, the CDR3 reads TGCGCCAGCAGCTGGAGCGGGGGAAGAGATGAGCAGTTCTTC. It encodes CASSWSGGRDEQFF.

Note on this clone: A read error may produce the germline difference seen at one junction end. The chain employs TRBV7-7 and TRBJ2-2; 7 positions match TRBD1. CDR3 size: 17 residues. Germline lookup yields CDR1 SSHAT and CDR2 FNYEAQ (reference sequence). CDR3 nucleotide sequence: TGTGCTAGCAGCTTAGATTTATCAGGGGGACGCACCGGGGAGCTGTTTTTT. This codes for CASSLDLSGGRTGELFF.

The chain employs TRBV10-3 and TRBJ2-3; D may be TRBD1 (5 bases). V lost 6 bases to trimming and J lost 4 bases, with 17 bases between them. CDR1 is ENHRY, CDR2 SYGVKD, per germline. This CDR3 comprises 15 residues. This CDR3 is CAIRDKLGLPDTQYF. The DNA for the CDR3 is TGTGCCATCAGGGACAAATTGGGTCTGCCAGATACGCAGTATTTT.

This clone showed up just once. The V and J genes are TRBV5-1 and TRBJ2-3, with a tentative D call TRBD2 (5 bases). V lost 9 bases and J 0 bases, leaving 14 bases between the germline ends. CDR3 size: 14 residues. Germline values: CDR1 SGHRS, CDR2 YFSETQ. CDR3 protein: CATKPGVSTDTQYF. As DNA, the CDR3 is TGCGCCACCAAACCCGGGGTTAGCACAGATACGCAGTATTTT.

The rearrangement links TRBV7-8 to TRBJ2-7, with D possibly TRBD1 on 6 matching bases. The V end lost 7 bases, the J end lost 6 bases, and 16 bases lay between the germline ends. The CDR3 runs to 13 residues. CDR1 is SGHVS, CDR2 FQNEAQ, per germline. This chain's CDR3 is CASTGNRAFEQYF. CDR3 bases: TGTGCCAGCACCGGTAACAGGGCTTTCGAGCAGTACTTC. The entire variable domain, with the rest obtained from reference TRBV7-8 and TRBJ2-7, is as follows: GAGVSQSPRYKVAKRGQDVALRCDPISGHVSLFWYQQALGQGPEFLTYFQNEAQLDKSGLPSDRFFAERPEGSVSTLKIQRTQQEDSAVYLCASTGNRAFEQYFGPGTRLTVT.

The CDR3: CASSQLGGIRYF. The CDR3 DNA reads TGCGCCAGCAGCCAACTGGGGGGGATCAGGTACTTC. The J gene is TRBJ2-7, the V gene TRBV4-1, with 7 bases lining up with TRBD2. CDR3 length: 12 residues. V dropped 2 bases and J dropped 12; count of bases not matched to a gene: 7. CDR1 is MGHRA, CDR2 YSYEKL, per germline.

The rearrangement uses TRBV27 and TRBJ2-2; TRBD1 aligns across 9 bases. This CDR3 spans 15 amino acids. Germline loops: CDR1 MNHEY, CDR2 SMNVEV (reference sequence). With V trimmed by 8 bases and J by 6 bases, 10 bases remained unmatched. The chain's CDR3 is CASGTWDREAGELFF. CDR3 DNA sequence: TGTGCCAGCGGAACATGGGACAGGGAGGCCGGGGAGCTGTTTTTT.